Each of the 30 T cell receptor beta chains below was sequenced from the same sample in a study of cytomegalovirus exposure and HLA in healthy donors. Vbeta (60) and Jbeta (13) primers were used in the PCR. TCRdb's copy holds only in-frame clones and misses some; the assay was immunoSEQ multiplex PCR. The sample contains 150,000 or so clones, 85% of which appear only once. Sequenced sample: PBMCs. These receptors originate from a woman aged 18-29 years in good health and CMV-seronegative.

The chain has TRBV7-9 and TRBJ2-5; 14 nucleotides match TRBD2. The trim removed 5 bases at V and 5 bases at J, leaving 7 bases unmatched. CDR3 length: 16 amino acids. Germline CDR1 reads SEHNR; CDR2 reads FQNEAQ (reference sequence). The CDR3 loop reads CASSPGLAGGGETQYF. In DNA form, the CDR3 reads TGTGCCAGCAGCCCAGGACTAGCGGGGGGCGGGGAGACCCAGTACTTC. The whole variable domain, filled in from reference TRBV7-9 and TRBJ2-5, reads DTGVSQNPRHKITKRGQNVTFRCDPISEHNRLYWYRQTLGQGPEFLTYFQNEAQLEKSRLLSDRFSAERPKGSFSTLEIQRTEQGDSAMYLCASSPGLAGGGETQYFGPGTRLLVL.

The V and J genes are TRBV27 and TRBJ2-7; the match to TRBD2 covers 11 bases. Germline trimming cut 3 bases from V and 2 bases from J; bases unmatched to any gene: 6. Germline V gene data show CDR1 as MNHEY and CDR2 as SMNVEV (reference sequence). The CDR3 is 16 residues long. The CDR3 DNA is TGTGCCAGCAGTTTCCCCGGGACTAGCGGAACCTACGAGCAGTACTTC. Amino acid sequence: CASSFPGTSGTYEQYF.

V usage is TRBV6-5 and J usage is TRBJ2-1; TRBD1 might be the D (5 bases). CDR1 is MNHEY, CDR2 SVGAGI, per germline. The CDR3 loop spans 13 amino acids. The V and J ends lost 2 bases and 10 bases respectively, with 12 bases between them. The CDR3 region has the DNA TGTGCCAGCAGTTACGGGGCAGACTCCGAGCAGTTCTTC. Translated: CASSYGADSEQFF.

CDR3 sequence reads: CASSLTGGLDTQYF. CDR3 DNA: TGTGCCAGCAGCTTAACAGGGGGTTTGGATACGCAGTATTTT. The chain couples TRBV11-2 to TRBJ2-3, with 8 bases aligning to TRBD1. This CDR3 region has 14 residues. CDR1 is SGHAT and CDR2 is FQNNGV in the germline V gene. V dropped 2 bases and J dropped 6; count of bases not matched to a gene: 4.

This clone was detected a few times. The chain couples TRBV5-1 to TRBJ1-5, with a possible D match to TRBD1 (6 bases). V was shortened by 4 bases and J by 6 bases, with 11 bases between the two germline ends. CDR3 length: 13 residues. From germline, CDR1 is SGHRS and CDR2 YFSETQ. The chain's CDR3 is CASSGGGSQPQHF. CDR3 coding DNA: TGCGCCAGCAGCGGGGGGGGCAGTCAGCCCCAGCATTTT.

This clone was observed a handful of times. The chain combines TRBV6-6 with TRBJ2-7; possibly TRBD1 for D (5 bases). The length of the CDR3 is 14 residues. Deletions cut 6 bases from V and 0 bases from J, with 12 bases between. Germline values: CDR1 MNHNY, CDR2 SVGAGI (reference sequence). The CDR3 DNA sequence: TGTGCCAGCAGCTTCACAGGCGGCTCCTACGAGCAGTACTTC. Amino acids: CASSFTGGSYEQYF.

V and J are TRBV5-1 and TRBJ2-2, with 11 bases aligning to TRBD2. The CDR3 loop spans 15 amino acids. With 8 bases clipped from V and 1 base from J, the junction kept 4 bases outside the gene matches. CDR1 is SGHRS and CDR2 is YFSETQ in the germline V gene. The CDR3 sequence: CASQGLAGNTGELFF. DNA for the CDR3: TGCGCCAGTCAAGGACTAGCGGGGAACACCGGGGAGCTGTTTTTT.

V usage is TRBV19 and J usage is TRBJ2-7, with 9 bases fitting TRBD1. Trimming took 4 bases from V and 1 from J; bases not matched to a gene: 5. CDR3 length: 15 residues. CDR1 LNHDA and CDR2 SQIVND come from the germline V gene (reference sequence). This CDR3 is CASSTYGTGSYEQYF. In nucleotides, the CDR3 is TGTGCCAGTAGTACTTACGGGACAGGGTCCTACGAGCAGTACTTC. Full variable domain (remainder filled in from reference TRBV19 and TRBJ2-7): DGGITQSPKYLFRKEGQNVTLSCEQNLNHDAMYWYRQDPGQGLRLIYYSQIVNDFQKGDIAEGYSVSREKKESFPLTVTSAQKNPTAFYLCASSTYGTGSYEQYFGPGTRLTVT.

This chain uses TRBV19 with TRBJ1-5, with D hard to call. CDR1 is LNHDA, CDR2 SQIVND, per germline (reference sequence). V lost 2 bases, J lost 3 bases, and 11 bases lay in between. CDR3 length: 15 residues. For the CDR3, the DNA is TGTGCCAGTAGTATAAGTCGGTTAGCCAATCAGCCCCAGCATTTT. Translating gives CASSISRLANQPQHF. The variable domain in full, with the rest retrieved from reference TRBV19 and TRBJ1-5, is DGGITQSPKYLFRKEGQNVTLSCEQNLNHDAMYWYRQDPGQGLRLIYYSQIVNDFQKGDIAEGYSVSREKKESFPLTVTSAQKNPTAFYLCASSISRLANQPQHFGDGTRLSIL.

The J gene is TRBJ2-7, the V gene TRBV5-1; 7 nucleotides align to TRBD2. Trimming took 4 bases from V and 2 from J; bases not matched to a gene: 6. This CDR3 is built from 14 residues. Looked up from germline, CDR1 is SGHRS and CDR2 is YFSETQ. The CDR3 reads CASSRTSDAYEQYF. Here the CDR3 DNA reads TGCGCCAGCAGCCGAACTAGCGATGCCTACGAGCAGTACTTC.

The CDR3 loop reads CASSLRGLSSGNTIYF. Written as DNA, the CDR3 is TGTGCCAGCAGTTTACGGGGACTTAGCTCTGGAAACACCATATATTTT. V gene TRBV28 combines with J gene TRBJ1-3, with D possibly matching TRBD1 (5 bases). The CDR3 totals 16 residues. From germline, CDR1 is MDHEN and CDR2 SYDVKM. Trimming removed 2 bases at V and 0 bases at J, with 11 bases between.

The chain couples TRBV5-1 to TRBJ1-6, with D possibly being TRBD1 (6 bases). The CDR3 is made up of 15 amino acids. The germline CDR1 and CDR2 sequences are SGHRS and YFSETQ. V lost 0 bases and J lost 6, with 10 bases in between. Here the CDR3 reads CASSLGRGVNSPLHF. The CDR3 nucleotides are TGCGCCAGCAGCTTGGGCAGGGGAGTTAATTCACCCCTCCACTTT.

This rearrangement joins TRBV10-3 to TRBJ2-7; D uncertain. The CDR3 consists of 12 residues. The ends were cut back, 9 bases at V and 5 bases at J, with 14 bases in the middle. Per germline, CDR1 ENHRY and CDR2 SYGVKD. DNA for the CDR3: TGTGCCATTCGACGGAGTCGAAACGAGCAGTACTTC. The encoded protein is CAIRRSRNEQYF.

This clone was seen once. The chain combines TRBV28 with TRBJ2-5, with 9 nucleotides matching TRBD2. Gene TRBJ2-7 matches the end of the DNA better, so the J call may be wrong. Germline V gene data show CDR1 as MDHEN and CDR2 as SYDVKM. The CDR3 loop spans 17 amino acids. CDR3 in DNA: TGTGCCAGCAGTTTCTCACAGCGGGGGGATTACTCCTACGAGCAGTACTTC. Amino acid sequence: CASSFSQRGDYSYEQYF.

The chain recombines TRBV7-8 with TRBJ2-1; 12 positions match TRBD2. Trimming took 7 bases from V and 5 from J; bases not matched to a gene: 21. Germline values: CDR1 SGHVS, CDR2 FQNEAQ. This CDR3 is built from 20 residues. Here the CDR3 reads CASTPLGLAGGPGSHNEQFF. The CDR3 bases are TGTGCCAGCACCCCCCTGGGGCTAGCGGGGGGGCCTGGTAGTCACAATGAGCAGTTCTTC.

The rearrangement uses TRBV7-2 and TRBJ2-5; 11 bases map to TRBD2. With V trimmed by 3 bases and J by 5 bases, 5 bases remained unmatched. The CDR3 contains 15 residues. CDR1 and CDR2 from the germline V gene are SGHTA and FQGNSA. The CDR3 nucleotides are TGTGCCAGCAGCTTTATAGCGGGGGGGGCTGAGACCCAGTACTTC. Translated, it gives CASSFIAGGAETQYF.

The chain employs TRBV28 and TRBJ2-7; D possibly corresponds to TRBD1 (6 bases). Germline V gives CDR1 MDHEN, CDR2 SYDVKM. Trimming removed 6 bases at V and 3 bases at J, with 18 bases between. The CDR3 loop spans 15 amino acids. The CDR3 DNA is TGTGCCAGCAGCCATGGAAGTCAGGGGTTCTACGAGCAGTACTTC. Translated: CASSHGSQGFYEQYF.

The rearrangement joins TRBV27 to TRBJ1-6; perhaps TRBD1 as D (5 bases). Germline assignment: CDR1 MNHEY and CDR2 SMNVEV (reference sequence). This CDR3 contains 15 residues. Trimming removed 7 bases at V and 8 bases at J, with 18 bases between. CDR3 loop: CASKIVQVGHSPLHF. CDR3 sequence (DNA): TGTGCCAGCAAGATCGTACAGGTTGGTCATTCACCCCTCCACTTT.

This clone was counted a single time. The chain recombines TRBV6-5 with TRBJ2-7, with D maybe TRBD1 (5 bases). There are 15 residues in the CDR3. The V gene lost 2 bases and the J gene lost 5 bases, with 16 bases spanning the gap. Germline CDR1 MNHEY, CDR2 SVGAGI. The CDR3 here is CASSYPQTDTDEQYF. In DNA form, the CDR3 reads TGTGCCAGCAGTTACCCCCAGACGGACACTGACGAGCAGTACTTC.

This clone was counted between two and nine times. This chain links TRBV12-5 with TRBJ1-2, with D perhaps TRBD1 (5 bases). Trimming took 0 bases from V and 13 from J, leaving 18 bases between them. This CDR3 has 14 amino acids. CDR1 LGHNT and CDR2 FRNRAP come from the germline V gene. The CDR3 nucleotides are TGTGCTAGTGGTTTGGTTCCCAGGGTACCGAGGCCCACCTTC. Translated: CASGLVPRVPRPTF.

The CDR3 here is CASSWGGLAVADTQYF. The CDR3 nucleotides read TGCGCCAGCAGCTGGGGGGGACTAGCGGTCGCAGATACGCAGTATTTT. The rearrangement uses TRBV5-1 and TRBJ2-3, with TRBD2 matching 11 bases. V lost 3 bases and J lost 4; bases outside the gene matches: 7. There are 16 residues in the CDR3. Germline V gene data show CDR1 as SGHRS and CDR2 as YFSETQ.

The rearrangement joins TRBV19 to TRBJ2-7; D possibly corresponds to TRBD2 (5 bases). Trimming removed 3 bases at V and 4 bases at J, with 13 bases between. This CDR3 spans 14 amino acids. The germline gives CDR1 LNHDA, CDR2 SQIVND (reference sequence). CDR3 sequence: CASSIRARGYEQYF. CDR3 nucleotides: TGTGCCAGTAGTATTAGGGCTCGGGGATACGAGCAGTACTTC.

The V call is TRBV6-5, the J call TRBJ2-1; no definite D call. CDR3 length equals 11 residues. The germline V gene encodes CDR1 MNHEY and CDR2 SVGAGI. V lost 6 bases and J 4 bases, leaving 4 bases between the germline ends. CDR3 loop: CASREYNEQFF. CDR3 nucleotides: TGTGCCAGCAGAGAGTACAATGAGCAGTTCTTC.

The CDR3 nucleotides read TGTGCCACGCGGGTTGATAATTCACCCCTCCACTTT. The encoded protein is CATRVDNSPLHF. V is TRBV10-3 and J is TRBJ1-6, with D hard to call. V lost 10 bases and J 5 bases, leaving 9 bases between the germline ends. The CDR3 has 12 amino acids. CDR1 is ENHRY and CDR2 is SYGVKD in the germline V gene.

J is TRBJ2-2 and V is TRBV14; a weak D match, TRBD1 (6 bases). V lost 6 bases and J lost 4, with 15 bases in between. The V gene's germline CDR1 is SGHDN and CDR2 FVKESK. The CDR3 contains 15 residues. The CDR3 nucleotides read TGTGCCAGCAGACCGAGGGGGACCAGCACCGGGGAGCTGTTTTTT. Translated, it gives CASRPRGTSTGELFF.

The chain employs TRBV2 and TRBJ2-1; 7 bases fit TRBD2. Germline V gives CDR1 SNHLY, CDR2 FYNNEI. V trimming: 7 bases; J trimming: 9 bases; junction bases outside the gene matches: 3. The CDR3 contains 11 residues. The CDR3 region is CASTREGEQFF. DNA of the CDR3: TGTGCCAGCACCAGGGAGGGTGAGCAGTTCTTC. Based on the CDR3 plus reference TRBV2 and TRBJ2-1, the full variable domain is EPEVTQTPSHQVTQMGQEVILRCVPISNHLYFYWYRQILGQKVEFLVSFYNNEISEKSEIFDDQFSVERPDGSNFTLKIRSTKLEDSAMYFCASTREGEQFFGPGTRLTVL.

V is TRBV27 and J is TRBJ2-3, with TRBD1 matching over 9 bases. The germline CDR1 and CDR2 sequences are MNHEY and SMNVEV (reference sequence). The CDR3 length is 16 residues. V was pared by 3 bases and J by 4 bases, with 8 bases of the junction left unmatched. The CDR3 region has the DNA TGTGCCAGCAGTTTGGCAACCGGGACAGGGTCAGATACGCAGTATTTT. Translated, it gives CASSLATGTGSDTQYF.

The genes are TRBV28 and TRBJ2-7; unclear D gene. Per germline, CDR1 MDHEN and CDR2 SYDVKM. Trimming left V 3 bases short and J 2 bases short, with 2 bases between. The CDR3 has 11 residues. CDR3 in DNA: TGTGCCAGCAGTTTTACCTACGAGCAGTACTTC. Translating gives CASSFTYEQYF.

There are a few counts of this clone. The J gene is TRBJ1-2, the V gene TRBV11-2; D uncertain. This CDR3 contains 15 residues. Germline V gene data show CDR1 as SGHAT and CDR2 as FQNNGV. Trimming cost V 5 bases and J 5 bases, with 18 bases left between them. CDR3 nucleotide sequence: TGTGCCAGCAGCCGTGGGCCTTGGGCGCCGTATGGCTACACCTTC. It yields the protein CASSRGPWAPYGYTF.

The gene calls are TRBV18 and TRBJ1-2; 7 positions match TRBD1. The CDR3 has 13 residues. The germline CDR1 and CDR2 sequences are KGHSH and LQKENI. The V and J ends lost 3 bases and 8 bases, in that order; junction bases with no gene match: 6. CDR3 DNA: TGTGCCAGCTCACCCGGACAGGTACACGGCTACACCTTC. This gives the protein CASSPGQVHGYTF.